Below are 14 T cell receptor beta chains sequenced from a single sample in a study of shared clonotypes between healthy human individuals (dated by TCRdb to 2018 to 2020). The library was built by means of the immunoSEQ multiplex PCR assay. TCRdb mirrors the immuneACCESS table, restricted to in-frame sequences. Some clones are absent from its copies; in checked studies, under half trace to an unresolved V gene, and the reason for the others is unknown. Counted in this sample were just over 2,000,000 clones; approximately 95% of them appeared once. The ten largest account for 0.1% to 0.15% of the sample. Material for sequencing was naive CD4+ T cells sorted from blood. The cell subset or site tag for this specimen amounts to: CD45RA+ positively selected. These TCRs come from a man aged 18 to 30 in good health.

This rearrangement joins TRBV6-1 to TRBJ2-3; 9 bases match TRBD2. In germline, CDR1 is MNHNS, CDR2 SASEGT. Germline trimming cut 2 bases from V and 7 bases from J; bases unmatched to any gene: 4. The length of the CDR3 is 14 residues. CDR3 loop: CASSELAGDNTQYF. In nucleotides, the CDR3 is TGTGCCAGCAGTGAATTAGCGGGGGATAATACGCAGTATTTT.

The CDR3 coding sequence is TGCAGCGTTTTACGGGACAGGGGCGAGCAGTACTTC. This sequence encodes CSVLRDRGEQYF. This chain connects TRBV29-1 to TRBJ2-7; 10 nucleotides line up with TRBD1. V shed 5 bases and J 6 bases; nucleotides not matched to a gene: 4. Germline CDR1 reads SQVTM; CDR2 reads ANQGSEA. The length of the CDR3 is 12 residues.

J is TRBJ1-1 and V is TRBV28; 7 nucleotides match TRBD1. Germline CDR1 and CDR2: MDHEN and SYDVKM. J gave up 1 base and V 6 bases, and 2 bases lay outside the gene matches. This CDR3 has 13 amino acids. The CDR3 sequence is CASRNRGNTEAFF. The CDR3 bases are TGTGCCAGCAGGAACAGGGGGAACACTGAAGCTTTCTTT.

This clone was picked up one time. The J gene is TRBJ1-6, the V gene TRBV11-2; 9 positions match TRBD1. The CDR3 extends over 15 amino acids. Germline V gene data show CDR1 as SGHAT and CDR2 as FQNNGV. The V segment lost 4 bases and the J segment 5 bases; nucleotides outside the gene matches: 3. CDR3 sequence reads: CASSWTGADNSPLHF. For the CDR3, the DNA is TGTGCCAGCAGCTGGACAGGGGCAGATAATTCACCCCTCCACTTT. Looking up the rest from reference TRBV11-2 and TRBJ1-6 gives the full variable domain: EAGVAQSPRYKIIEKRQSVAFWCNPISGHATLYWYQQILGQGPKLLIQFQNNGVVDDSQLPKDRFSAERLKGVDSTLKIQPAKLEDSAVYLCASSWTGADNSPLHFGNGTRLTVT.

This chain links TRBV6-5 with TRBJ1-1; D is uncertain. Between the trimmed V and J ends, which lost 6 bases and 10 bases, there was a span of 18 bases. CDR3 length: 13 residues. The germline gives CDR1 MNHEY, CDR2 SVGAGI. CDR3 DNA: TGTGCCAGCAGCCCCAGATTGGGTGGCCCAGCTTTCTTT. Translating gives CASSPRLGGPAFF.

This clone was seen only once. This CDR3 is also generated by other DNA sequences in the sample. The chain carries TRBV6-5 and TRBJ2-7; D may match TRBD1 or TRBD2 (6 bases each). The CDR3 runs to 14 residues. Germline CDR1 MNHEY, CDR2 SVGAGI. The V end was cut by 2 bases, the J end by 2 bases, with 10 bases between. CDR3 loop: CASSYARGPYEQYF. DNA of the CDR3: TGTGCCAGCAGTTACGCCCGGGGGCCCTACGAGCAGTACTTC.

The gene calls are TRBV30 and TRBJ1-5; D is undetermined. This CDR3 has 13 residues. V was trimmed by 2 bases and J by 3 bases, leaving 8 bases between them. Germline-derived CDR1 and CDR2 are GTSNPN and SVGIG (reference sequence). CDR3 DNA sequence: TGTGCCTGGAGTACTAGCACCAATCAGCCCCAGCATTTT. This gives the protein CAWSTSTNQPQHF.

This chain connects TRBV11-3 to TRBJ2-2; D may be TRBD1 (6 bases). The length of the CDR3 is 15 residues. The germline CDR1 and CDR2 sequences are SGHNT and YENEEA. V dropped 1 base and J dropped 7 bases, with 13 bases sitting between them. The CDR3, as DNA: TGTGCCAGCAGCTTAGCAGGGGCCAAGGGCGGGGAGCTGTTTTTT. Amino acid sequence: CASSLAGAKGGELFF.

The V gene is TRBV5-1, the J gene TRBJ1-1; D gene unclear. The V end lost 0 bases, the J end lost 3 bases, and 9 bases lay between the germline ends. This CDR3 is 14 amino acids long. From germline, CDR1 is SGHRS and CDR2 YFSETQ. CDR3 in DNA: TGCGCCAGCAGCTTGGCGAGAAGGGACACTGAAGCTTTCTTT. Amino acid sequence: CASSLARRDTEAFF.

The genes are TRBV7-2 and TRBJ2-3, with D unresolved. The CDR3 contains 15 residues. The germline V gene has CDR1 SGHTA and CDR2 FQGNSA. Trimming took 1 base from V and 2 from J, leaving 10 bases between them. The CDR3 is CASSLGSGLTDTQYF. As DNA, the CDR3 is TGTGCCAGCAGCTTAGGGTCCGGCCTCACAGATACGCAGTATTTT.

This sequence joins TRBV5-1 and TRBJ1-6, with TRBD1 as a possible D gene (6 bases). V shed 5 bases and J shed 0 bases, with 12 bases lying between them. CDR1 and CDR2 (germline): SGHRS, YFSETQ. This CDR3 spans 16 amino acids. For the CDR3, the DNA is TGCGCCAGCAGACTCCAGGGGTACTCCTATAATTCACCCCTCCACTTT. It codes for CASRLQGYSYNSPLHF.

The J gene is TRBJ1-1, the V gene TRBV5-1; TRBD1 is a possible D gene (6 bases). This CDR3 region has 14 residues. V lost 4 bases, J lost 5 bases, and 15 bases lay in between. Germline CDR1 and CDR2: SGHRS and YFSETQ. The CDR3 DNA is TGCGCCAGCAGCATTGGGGGCTGGGGGACTGAAGCTTTCTTT. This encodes CASSIGGWGTEAFF. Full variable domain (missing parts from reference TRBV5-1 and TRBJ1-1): KAGVTQTPRYLIKTRGQQVTLSCSPISGHRSVSWYQQTPGQGLQFLFEYFSETQRNKGNFPGRFSGRQFSNSRSEMNVSTLELGDSALYLCASSIGGWGTEAFFGQGTRLTVV.

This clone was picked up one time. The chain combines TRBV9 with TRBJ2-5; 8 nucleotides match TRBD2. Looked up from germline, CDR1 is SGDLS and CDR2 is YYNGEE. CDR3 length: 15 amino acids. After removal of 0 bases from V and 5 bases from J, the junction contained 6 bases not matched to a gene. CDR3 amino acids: CASSVGGRFGETQYF. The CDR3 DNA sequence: TGTGCCAGCAGCGTAGGCGGGAGGTTTGGCGAGACCCAGTACTTC.

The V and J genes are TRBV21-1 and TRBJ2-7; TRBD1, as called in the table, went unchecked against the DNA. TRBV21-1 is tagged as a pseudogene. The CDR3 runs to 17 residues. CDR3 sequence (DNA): TGTGCCAGCAGCAAAGCGCTTCCGACAGGGGGTCCCTACGAGCAGTACTTC. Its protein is CASSKALPTGGPYEQYF.